This T cell receptor (beta chain) stems from a study of blood T cell repertoires in COVID-19. Background on the study: Specimens from acute and convalescent COVID-19 originated in the United States, Italy and Spain.

Data came from immunoSEQ multiplex PCR; TCRdb stores just in-frame clones and leaves some out. The sample records roughly 250,000 clones, approximately 84% being singletons. Germline V gene lookup returns CDR1 MNHEY and CDR2 SVGEGT. The CDR3 has 15 residues. V dropped 2 bases and J dropped 7 bases, with 15 bases sitting between them. Only one count was recorded for this clone. V gene TRBV6-2 or TRBV6-3 combines with J gene TRBJ2-1; tentative D call: TRBD2 (5 bases). The sample was peripheral blood. The clonotype was recovered from a human donor in a cohort sampled during active COVID-19. Here the CDR3 reads CASSYPLASGNEQFF. DNA of the CDR3: TGTGCCAGCAGTTACCCGCTAGCTTCTGGGAATGAGCAGTTCTTC.